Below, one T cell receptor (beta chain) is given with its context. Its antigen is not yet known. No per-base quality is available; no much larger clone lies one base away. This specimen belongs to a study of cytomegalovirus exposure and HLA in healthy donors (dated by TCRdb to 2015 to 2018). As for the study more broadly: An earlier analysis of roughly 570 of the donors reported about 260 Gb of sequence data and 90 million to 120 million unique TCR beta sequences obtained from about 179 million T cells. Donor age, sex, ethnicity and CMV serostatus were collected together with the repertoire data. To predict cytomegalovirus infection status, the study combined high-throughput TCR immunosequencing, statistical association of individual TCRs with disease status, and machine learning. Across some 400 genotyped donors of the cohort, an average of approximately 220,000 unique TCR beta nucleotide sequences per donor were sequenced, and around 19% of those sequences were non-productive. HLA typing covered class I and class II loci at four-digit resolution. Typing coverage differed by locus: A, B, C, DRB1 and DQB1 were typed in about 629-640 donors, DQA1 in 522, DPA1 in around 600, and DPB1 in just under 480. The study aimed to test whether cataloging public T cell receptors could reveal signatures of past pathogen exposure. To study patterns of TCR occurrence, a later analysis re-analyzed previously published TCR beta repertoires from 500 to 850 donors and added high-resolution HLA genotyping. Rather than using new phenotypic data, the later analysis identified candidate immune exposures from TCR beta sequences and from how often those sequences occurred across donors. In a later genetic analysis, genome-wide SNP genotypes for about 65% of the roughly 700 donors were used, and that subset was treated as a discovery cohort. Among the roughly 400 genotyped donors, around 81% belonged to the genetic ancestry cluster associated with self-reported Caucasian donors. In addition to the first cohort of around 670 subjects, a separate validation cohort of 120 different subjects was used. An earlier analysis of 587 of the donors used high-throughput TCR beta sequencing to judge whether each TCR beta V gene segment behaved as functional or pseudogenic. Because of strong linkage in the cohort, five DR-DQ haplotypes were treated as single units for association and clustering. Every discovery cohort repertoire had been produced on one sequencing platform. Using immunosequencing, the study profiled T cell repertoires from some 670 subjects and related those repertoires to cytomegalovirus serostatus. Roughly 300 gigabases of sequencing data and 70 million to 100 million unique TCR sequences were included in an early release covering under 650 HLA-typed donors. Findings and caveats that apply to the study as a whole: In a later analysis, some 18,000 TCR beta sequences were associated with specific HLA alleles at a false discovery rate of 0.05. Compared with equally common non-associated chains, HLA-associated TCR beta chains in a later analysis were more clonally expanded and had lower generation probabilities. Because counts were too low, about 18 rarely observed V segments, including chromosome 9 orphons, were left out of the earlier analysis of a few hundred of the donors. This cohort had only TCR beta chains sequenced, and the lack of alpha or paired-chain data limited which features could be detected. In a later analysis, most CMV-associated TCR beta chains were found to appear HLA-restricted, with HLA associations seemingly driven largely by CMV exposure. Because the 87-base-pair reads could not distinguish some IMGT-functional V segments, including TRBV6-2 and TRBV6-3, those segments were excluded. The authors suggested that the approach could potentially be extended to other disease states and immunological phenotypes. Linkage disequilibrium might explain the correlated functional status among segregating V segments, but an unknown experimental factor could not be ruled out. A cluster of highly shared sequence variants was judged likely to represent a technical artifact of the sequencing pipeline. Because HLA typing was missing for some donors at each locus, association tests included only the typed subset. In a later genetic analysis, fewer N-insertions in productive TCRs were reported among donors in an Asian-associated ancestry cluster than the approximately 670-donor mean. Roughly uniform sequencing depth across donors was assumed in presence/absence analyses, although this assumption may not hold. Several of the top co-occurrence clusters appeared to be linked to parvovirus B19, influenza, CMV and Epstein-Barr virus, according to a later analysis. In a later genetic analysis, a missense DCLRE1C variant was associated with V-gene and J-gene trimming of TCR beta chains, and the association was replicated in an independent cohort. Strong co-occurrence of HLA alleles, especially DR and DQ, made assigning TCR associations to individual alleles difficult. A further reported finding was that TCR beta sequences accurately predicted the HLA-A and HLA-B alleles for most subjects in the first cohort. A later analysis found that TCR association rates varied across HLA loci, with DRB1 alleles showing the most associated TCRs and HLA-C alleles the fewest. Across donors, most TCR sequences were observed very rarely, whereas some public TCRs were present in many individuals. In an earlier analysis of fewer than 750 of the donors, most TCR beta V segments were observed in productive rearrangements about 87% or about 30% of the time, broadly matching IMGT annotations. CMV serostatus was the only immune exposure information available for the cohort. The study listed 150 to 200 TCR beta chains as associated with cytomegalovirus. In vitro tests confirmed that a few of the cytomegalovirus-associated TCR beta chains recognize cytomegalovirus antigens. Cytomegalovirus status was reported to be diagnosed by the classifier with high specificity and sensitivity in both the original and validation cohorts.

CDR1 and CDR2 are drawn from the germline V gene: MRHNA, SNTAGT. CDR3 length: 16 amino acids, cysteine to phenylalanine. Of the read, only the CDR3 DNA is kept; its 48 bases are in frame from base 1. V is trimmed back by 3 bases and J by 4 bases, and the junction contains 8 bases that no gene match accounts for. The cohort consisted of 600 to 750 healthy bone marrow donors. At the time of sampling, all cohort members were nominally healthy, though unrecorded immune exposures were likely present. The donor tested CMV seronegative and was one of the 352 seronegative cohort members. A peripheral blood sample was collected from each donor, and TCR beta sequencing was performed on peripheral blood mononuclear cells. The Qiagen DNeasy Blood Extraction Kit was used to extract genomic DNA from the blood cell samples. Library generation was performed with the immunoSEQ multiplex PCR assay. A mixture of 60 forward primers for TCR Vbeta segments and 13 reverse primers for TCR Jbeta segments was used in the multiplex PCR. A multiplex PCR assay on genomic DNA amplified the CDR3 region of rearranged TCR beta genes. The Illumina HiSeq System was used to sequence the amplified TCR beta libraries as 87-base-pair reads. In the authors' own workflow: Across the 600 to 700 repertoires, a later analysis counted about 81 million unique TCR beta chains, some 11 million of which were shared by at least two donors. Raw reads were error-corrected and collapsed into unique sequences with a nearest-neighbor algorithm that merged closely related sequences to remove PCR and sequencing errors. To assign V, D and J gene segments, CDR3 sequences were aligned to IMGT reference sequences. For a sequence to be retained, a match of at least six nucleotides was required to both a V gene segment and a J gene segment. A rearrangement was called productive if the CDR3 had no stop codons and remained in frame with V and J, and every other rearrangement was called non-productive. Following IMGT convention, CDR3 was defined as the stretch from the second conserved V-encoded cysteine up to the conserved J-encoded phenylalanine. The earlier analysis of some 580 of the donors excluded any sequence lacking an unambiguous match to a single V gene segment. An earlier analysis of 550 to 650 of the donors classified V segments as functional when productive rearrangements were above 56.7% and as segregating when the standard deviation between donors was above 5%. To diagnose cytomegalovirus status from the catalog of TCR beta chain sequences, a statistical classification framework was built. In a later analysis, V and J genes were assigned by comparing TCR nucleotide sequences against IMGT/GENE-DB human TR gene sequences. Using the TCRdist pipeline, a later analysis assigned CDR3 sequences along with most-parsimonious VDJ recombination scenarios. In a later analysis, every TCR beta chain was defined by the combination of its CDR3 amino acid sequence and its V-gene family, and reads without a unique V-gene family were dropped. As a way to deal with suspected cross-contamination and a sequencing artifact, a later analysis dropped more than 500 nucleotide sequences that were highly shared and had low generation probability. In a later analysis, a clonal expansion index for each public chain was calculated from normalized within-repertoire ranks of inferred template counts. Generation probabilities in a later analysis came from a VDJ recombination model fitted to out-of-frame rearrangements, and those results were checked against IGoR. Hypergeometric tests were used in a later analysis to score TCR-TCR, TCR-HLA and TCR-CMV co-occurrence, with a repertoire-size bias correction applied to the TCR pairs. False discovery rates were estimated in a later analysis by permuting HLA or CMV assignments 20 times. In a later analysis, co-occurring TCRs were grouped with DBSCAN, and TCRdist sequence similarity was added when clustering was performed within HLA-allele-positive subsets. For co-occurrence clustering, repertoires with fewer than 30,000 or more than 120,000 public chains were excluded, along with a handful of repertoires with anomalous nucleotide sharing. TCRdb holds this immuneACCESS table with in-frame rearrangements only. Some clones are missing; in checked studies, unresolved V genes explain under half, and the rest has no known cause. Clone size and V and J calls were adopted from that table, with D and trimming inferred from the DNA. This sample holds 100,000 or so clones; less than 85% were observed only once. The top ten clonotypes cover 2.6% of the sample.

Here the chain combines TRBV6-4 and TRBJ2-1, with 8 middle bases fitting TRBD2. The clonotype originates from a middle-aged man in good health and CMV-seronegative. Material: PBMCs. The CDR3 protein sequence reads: CASSETGGGVYNEQFF. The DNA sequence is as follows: TGTGCCAGCAGTGAAACCGGGGGGGGCGTGTACAATGAGCAGTTCTTC.